This T cell receptor beta chain was observed in a study of blood T cell repertoires in COVID-19. Across the study: The samples span acute and convalescent COVID-19 from the United States, Italy and Spain.

How the authors handled the data: Cell counts per sample came from amplifying reference gene primers. The assay was immunoSEQ multiplex PCR, and TCRdb's table has in-frame clones only and misses some. The DNA was the basis for D and trimming; V, J and clone size are from that table. Of about 97,000 clones in the sample, roughly nine tenths were seen once. This receptor was taken from a man aged 50-60 years with active COVID-19. What was sequenced was peripheral blood.

The CDR3 DNA reads as TGTGCCAGCAAAGACGGGACTCGGGCTAGCACAGATACGCAGTATTTT. Encoded protein: CASKDGTRASTDTQYF. This rearrangement joins TRBV2 to TRBJ2-3, with a tentative D call TRBD2 (6 bases). V lost 7 bases, J lost 0 bases, and 17 bases lay in between. The CDR3 extends over 16 amino acids. The germline CDR1 and CDR2 sequences are SNHLY and FYNNEI. The whole variable domain, filled in from reference TRBV2 and TRBJ2-3, reads EPEVTQTPSHQVTQMGQEVILRCVPISNHLYFYWYRQILGQKVEFLVSFYNNEISEKSEIFDDQFSVERPDGSNFTLKIRSTKLEDSAMYFCASKDGTRASTDTQYFGPGTRLTVL.